This T cell receptor beta chain was identified in a study of beta chain features in type 1 diabetes. General observations from the study: For type 1 diabetes patients, VDJ junctions showed fewer insertions and more deletions. TCRB CDR3 length was moderately but significantly reduced in all four CD4+ subsets of Type 1 diabetes patients.

Germline V gene lookup returns CDR1 SGHTA and CDR2 FQGNSA. This CDR3 has 14 residues. V shed 3 bases and J shed 4 bases, with 12 bases lying between them. This clone was counted only a few times. Its matching antigen is unknown. The isolated RNA, all of it, was reverse transcribed, so expressed TCRB transcripts were what got sequenced. TCRdb's copy holds only in-frame clones and misses some; the assay was immunoSEQ multiplex PCR. The sample carries about 370,000 clones, over 8.5% recorded once. The sequence came from a man aged 25 to 40 with type 1 diabetes. The chain is built from TRBV7-2 and TRBJ1-2; D remains unclear. The sequenced sample was central memory CD4+ T cells from blood. The CDR3 protein is CASSFQPGTYGYTF. CDR3 sequence (DNA): TGTGCCAGCAGCTTTCAACCGGGAACCTATGGCTACACCTTC.